The T cell receptor beta chain under discussion was sequenced for a study of T cell responses to AZD1222 COVID-19 vaccine. Assay used: immunoSEQ multiplex PCR; TCRdb lists only in-frame clones, some missing. The sample shows 120,000 or so clones, about 91% of them seen only once. There are 13 residues in the CDR3. Germline CDR1 reads MNHNS; CDR2 reads SASEGT. The V gene lost 2 bases and the J gene lost 3 bases, with 7 bases spanning the gap. The material was peripheral blood, obtained on day 0 of AZD1222 vaccination. V and J are TRBV6-1 and TRBJ1-2; D call uncertain. The receptor's source is an adult in good health. CDR3 amino acids: CASSETDYYGYTF. The DNA of the CDR3 is TGTGCCAGCAGTGAAACGGATTACTATGGCTACACCTTC.